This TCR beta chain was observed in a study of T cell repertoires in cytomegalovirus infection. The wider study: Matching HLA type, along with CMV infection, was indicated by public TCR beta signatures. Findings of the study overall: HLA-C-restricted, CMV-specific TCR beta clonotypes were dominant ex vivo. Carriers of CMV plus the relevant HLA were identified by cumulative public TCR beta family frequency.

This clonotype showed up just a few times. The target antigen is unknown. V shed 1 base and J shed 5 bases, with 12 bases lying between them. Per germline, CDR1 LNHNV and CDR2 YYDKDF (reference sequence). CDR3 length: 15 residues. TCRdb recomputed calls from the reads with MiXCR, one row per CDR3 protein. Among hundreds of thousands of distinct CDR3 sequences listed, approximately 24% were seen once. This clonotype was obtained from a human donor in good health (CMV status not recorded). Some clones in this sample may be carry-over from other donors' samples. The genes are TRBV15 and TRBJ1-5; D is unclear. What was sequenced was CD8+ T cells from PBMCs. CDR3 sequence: CATSRGDYGYQPQHF. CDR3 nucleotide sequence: TGTGCCACCAGCAGAGGAGATTACGGCTATCAGCCCCAGCATTTT.